This record covers a single T cell receptor beta chain. The data were produced by immunoSEQ multiplex PCR, yet TCRdb's version contains in-frame clones alone and is incomplete. Of about 490,000 clones listed, 76% are singletons. V lost 1 base, J lost 8 bases, and 10 bases stayed unmatched. CDR3 length equals 15 residues. Germline V gives CDR1 SGHVS, CDR2 FQNEAQ. This sample stems from a study of shared clonotypes between healthy human individuals. The genes are TRBV7-8 and TRBJ1-2, with TRBD1 matching over 7 bases. The sample taken for sequencing was PBMCs. The TCR sequence derives from a woman aged 40 to 50 in good health. Some clones in this sample may be carry-over from other donors' samples. This CDR3 reads CASSLGQGVWYGYTF. As DNA, the CDR3 is TGTGCCAGCAGCTTAGGACAGGGAGTCTGGTACGGCTACACCTTC.